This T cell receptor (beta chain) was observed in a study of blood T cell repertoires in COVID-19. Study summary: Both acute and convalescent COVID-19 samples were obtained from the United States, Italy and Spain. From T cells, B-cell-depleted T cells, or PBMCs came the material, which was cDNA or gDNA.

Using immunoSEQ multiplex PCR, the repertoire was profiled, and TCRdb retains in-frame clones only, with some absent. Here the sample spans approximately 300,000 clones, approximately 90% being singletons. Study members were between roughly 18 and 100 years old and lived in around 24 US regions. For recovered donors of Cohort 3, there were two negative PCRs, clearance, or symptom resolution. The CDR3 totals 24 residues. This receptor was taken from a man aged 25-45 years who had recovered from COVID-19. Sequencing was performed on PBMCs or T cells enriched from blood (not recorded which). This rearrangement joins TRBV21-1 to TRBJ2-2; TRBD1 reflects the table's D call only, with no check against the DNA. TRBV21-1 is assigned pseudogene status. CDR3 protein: CASSKALSPPGQWILDSNTGELFF. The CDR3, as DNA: TGTGCCAGCAGCAAAGCGCTTTCACCCCCGGGACAGTGGATACTGGACAGTAACACCGGGGAGCTGTTTTTT.